These T cell receptor beta chains were read from a single sample in a study of blood T cells in healthy people across ages. From the 5' RACE reads, TCRdb called clonotypes with MiXCR, one entry per CDR3 protein. The repertoire holds about 1,800,000 distinct CDR3 sequences, approximately 30% seen once, with 7.7% in the top ten. The sample consisted of blood. These receptors were obtained from a woman aged 30 to 39 in good health. Each CDR3 is given with its conserved first and last residue. Each record gives: J gene, clone size, V gene, D gene, CDR3 DNA, CDR3 protein. D genes are given only for firm matches. Only some rows state a clone size, as once, few, many or a class for expanded clones.

>TRBJ1-2|many|TRBV12-3/TRBV12-4|.
TGTGCCAGCAGTATCACAGGCCCCGGGGGCTACACCTTC
CASSITGPGGYTF
>TRBJ1-6|.|TRBV7-2|.
TGTGCCAGCAGCTCATCCCACTTAATCTATAATTCACCCCTCCACTTT
CASSSSHLIYNSPLHF
>TRBJ2-7|.|TRBV5-1|TRBD1
TGCGCCAGCAGCTTGGGAGCAAGGGACAGTTCCTACGAGCAGTACTTC
CASSLGARDSSYEQYF
>TRBJ2-1|few|TRBV12-3/TRBV12-4|TRBD1
TGTGCCAGCATTAACACAGGGGGCGGTGAGCAGTTCTTC
CASINTGGGEQFF
>TRBJ2-3|.|TRBV7-9|.
TGTGCCAGCAGCTCGTCGGGGAAGAGCACAGATACGCAGTATTTT
CASSSSGKSTDTQYF
>TRBJ1-2|.|TRBV28|.
TGTGCCAGCAGTTTAGAAAGGTTGCGTGGCTACACCTTC
CASSLERLRGYTF
>TRBJ2-1|.|TRBV24-1|.
TGTGCCACCAGTGCTCGGGGATATGGGCAGTTCTTC
CATSARGYGQFF
>TRBJ2-7|once|TRBV29-1|.
TGCAGCGTCACTACCGCCTACGAGCAGTACTTC
CSVTTAYEQYF
>TRBJ1-1|.|TRBV19|.
TGTGCCAGTAGTATAGGGGCAAAGAACACTGAAGCTTTCTTT
CASSIGAKNTEAFF
>TRBJ2-2|.|TRBV20-1|TRBD2
TGCAGTGCTAGAGATCGCCAGCGGGGGAATACCGGGGAGCTGTTTTTT
CSARDRQRGNTGELFF
>TRBJ2-7|many|TRBV25-1|.
TGTGCCAGCAGCACTGGGGGGTCTACCTACGAGCAGTACTTC
CASSTGGSTYEQYF
>TRBJ2-1|many|TRBV19|TRBD2
TGTGCCAGTAGTATCGGCGGGAGGGCCGCTGATGAGCAGTTCTTC
CASSIGGRAADEQFF
>TRBJ2-1|.|TRBV20-1|TRBD1
TGCAGTGCCCAATACGGGACAGGGATCAGCGAGCAGTTCTTC
CSAQYGTGISEQFF
>TRBJ2-1|.|TRBV18|.
TGTGCCAGCTCACCGACTAGACCCCAATCCGAGCAGTTCTTC
CASSPTRPQSEQFF
>TRBJ2-7|.|TRBV9|.
TGTGCCAGCAGCGCCGGCGGCAGCCCCTACGAGCAGTACTTC
CASSAGGSPYEQYF
>TRBJ1-5|.|TRBV19|.
TGTGCCAGTAGTATAGTAGGCAGGTCCTCCAATCAGCCCCAGCATTTT
CASSIVGRSSNQPQHF
>TRBJ2-1|few|TRBV7-2|TRBD2
TGTGCCAGCAGCTTATCGGCGGGACTAGACTACAATGAGCAGTTCTTC
CASSLSAGLDYNEQFF
>TRBJ1-2|.|TRBV9|.
TGTGCCAGCAGCGTAGCTCCATCGACAGCTAACTATGGCTACACCTTC
CASSVAPSTANYGYTF
>TRBJ2-3|.|TRBV4-1|.
TGCGCCAGCAGCCAAGTTGCTCCCACAGATACGCAGTATTTT
CASSQVAPTDTQYF
>TRBJ2-6|few|TRBV12-3/TRBV12-4|TRBD1
TGTGCCAGTGGACAGGGGGACGGGGCCAACGTCCTGACTTTC
CASGQGDGANVLTF
>TRBJ2-7|.|TRBV29-1|.
TGCAGCGTTGTCCAGACAATCGAGCAGTACTTC
CSVVQTIEQYF
>TRBJ2-1|once|TRBV20-1|.
TGCAGTGCGTCGGACATGGGCACCTACAATGAGCAGTTCTTC
CSASDMGTYNEQFF
>TRBJ1-6|few|TRBV5-1|.
TGCGCCAGCTCCCCAGCCAGCGATAATTCACCCCTCCACTTT
CASSPASDNSPLHF
>TRBJ2-5|few|TRBV2|TRBD1
TGTGCCAGCAGTGTCGAGGGGGCGGAGATGGAGACCCAGTACTTC
CASSVEGAEMETQYF
>TRBJ1-4|.|TRBV18|.
TGTGCCAGCTCACCACGATATGGGCAGAATGAAAAACCGTTTTTT
CASSPRYGQNEKPFF
>TRBJ2-7|many|TRBV28|TRBD1
TGTGCCAGCAGTCGACAGGGGGTCCTCTACGAGCAGTACTTC
CASSRQGVLYEQYF
>TRBJ2-6|.|TRBV12-3/TRBV12-4|TRBD1
TGTGCCAGCAGGGAGGGACAGGGGAACTCTGGGGCCAACGTCCTGACTTTC
CASREGQGNSGANVLTF
>TRBJ2-1|.|TRBV29-1|.
TGCAGCGTTGAACTCTCGAATGAGCAGTTCTTC
CSVELSNEQFF
>TRBJ1-1|.|TRBV7-3|.
TGTGCCAGCAAGGCCAGCCAAACGAACACTGAAGCTTTCTTT
CASKASQTNTEAFF
>TRBJ2-7|.|TRBV12-3/TRBV12-4|.
TGTGCCAGCAAACTCCCCAACGGCGAGCAGTACTTC
CASKLPNGEQYF
>TRBJ2-1|many|TRBV7-2|.
TGTGCCAGCAGCTCAGGAGGTTATGAGCAGTTCTTC
CASSSGGYEQFF
>TRBJ1-2|.|TRBV5-1|.
TGCGCCAGCAGTCAAGGTCCCCTCGGGAGCTATGGCTACACCTTC
CASSQGPLGSYGYTF
>TRBJ1-3|.|TRBV20-1|.
TGCAGTGCTAGGTCCGGGGGTGGAAACACCATATATTTT
CSARSGGGNTIYF
>TRBJ2-3|.|TRBV7-8|TRBD2
TGTGCCAGCAGCTCTGAAAGCGGGACCACAGATACGCAGTATTTT
CASSSESGTTDTQYF
>TRBJ2-3|.|TRBV3-1|.
TGTGCCAGCAGCCGGGCCTCCGCAGATACGCAGTATTTT
CASSRASADTQYF
>TRBJ1-5|.|TRBV20-1|.
TGCAGTGCTGGACCCGGCGGTGGTCAGCCCCAGCATTTT
CSAGPGGGQPQHF
>TRBJ2-5|many|TRBV4-3|TRBD1
TGCGCCAGCAGCCAATTCCGGGACAGGGGAGAGACCCAGTACTTC
CASSQFRDRGETQYF